The source of this T cell receptor (beta chain) is a study of immune evolution from preneoplasia to lung adenocarcinoma. General observations from the study: Top clone share appeared to fall from AAH through AIS, MIA, adenocarcinoma.

In the case of this clone: Its antigen is still unknown.

The CDR3 is 18 residues long. V shed 0 bases and J shed 0 bases, with 21 bases lying between them. Germline assignment: CDR1 GTSNPN and CDR2 SVGIG (reference sequence). The assay was immunoSEQ multiplex PCR, and TCRdb's table has in-frame clones only and misses some. The sample has several thousand clones, 80% to 85% seen once. The TCR originated in a person aged 50-59 years with lung adenocarcinoma. Sequenced: FFPE invasive lung adenocarcinoma tissue. The J gene is TRBJ2-7, the V gene TRBV30, with D perhaps TRBD1 (5 bases). The CDR3 protein is CAWSVHWYRSVSSYEQYF. The CDR3 DNA reads as TGTGCCTGGAGTGTACACTGGTACAGGTCGGTAAGCTCCTACGAGCAGTACTTC.